This TCR beta chain was identified in a study of PD-L1 blockade in urothelial cancer. Turning to the study itself: Patients started atezolizumab in the mid-2010s, 1,200 mg intravenously every 3 weeks.

Sequencing used immunoSEQ multiplex PCR; TCRdb keeps in-frame clones, though not all of them. The data hold 85,000 to 90,000 clones, with roughly 90% observed a single time. Time point specified: pretreatment peripheral blood. Losses at the gene ends were 2 bases for V and 3 bases for J; bases not matched to a gene: 3. CDR1 and CDR2 (germline): LNHDA, SQIVND (reference sequence). There are 14 residues in the CDR3. The sequence came from a woman of 80 years or more with urothelial cancer. This rearrangement joins TRBV19 to TRBJ2-7; 8 nucleotides line up with TRBD2. Source: PBMCs, taken around atezolizumab (anti-PD-L1) treatment. In DNA, the CDR3 is TGTGCCAGTAGTATACTAGCGGGCCACTACGAGCAGTACTTC. Translated, it gives CASSILAGHYEQYF.